These 31 T cell receptor beta chains were sequenced from one sample in a study of response to subunit inactivated influenza vaccine (dated by TCRdb to between 2017 and 2018). The library relied on RT-PCR. For sequencing, an Illumina HiSeq 2500 was employed. The raw public data were reprocessed by TCRdb itself: fastp quality trimming at Q25, MiXCR clonotype calling, in-frame beta chains only. CDR3 protein sequences are deduplicated, and each keeps its most common genes and DNA. The sample contains about 500,000 distinct CDR3 sequences, about 15% of them found a single time. The ten biggest clones cover around 3% of the sample. The sequencing used CD4+ T cells sorted from PBMCs, collected 23 months after vaccination. These TCRs come from a man aged 50 to 69 who received an inactivated influenza vaccine. Donor details come from another sample of the same person, matched by shared clones.

Only a few counts were recorded for this clonotype. This chain uses TRBV12-3 or TRBV12-4 with TRBJ2-4; a possible D gene is TRBD2 (6 bases). V lost 9 bases and J 1 base, leaving 16 bases between the germline ends. The CDR3 covers 15 residues. The chain's CDR3 is CASGLWGEAKNIQYF. The DNA for the CDR3 is TGTGCCAGTGGGTTGTGGGGGGAGGCCAAAAACATTCAGTACTTC.

The chain couples TRBV28 to TRBJ2-7; D is possibly TRBD1 (5 bases). V was pared by 6 bases and J by 0 bases, with 15 bases between. Per the germline V gene, CDR1 is MDHEN and CDR2 is SYDVKM. The CDR3 spans 15 residues. The chain's CDR3 is CASRNRAGCSYEQYF. The CDR3 region has the DNA TGTGCCAGCAGGAACCGGGCAGGGTGCTCCTACGAGCAGTACTTC.

This clonotype was seen a handful of times. This rearrangement joins TRBV9 to TRBJ2-7, with a tentative D call TRBD2 (6 bases). The length of the CDR3 is 14 residues. V was pared by 3 bases and J by 4 bases, with 14 bases between. Looked up from germline, CDR1 is SGDLS and CDR2 is YYNGEE. As DNA, the CDR3 is TGTGCCAGCAGCGCCCGACTAGATTCTTACGAGCAGTACTTC. Translated: CASSARLDSYEQYF.

This chain joins TRBV25-1 and TRBJ2-1, with TRBD2 matching 11 bases. V lost 2 bases to trimming and J lost 8 bases; unmatched junction nucleotides: 2. In germline, CDR1 is MGHDK, CDR2 SYGVNS. This CDR3 is built from 14 residues. The CDR3 coding sequence is TGTGCCAGCAGTGAAGGACTAGCGGGTGATGAGCAGTTCTTC. Protein product: CASSEGLAGDEQFF.

This chain links TRBV15 with TRBJ2-5; a weak D match, TRBD2 (5 bases). The germline gives CDR1 LNHNV, CDR2 YYDKDF (reference sequence). This CDR3 is built from 16 residues. With 1 base removed from V and 2 bases from J, the gap between germline ends came to 14 bases. The CDR3 sequence: CATSRVPSQRQETQYF. The CDR3 DNA reads as TGTGCCACCAGCAGAGTTCCCTCTCAGCGGCAAGAGACCCAGTACTTC.

V and J are TRBV27 and TRBJ2-7; 9 nucleotides agree with TRBD1. After removal of 5 bases from V and 3 bases from J, the junction contained 20 bases not matched to a gene. CDR1 is MNHEY, CDR2 SMNVEV, per germline (reference sequence). The CDR3 is 19 residues long. The CDR3 protein is CASSLSVFTGQGISYEQYF. In DNA, the CDR3 is TGTGCCAGCAGTCTGTCCGTCTTTACGGGACAGGGCATAAGCTACGAGCAGTACTTC.

This clonotype was detected many times. The V call is TRBV5-1, the J call TRBJ2-3; perhaps D is TRBD1 or TRBD2 (5 bases each). This CDR3 has 14 amino acids. The germline V gene has CDR1 SGHRS and CDR2 YFSETQ. V dropped 4 bases and J dropped 6 bases, with 15 bases sitting between them. The CDR3 DNA follows: TGCGCCAGCAGCATGTGGGACCTGAAGGATACGCAGTATTTT. This codes for CASSMWDLKDTQYF. Variable domain in full (rest from reference TRBV5-1 and TRBJ2-3): KAGVTQTPRYLIKTRGQQVTLSCSPISGHRSVSWYQQTPGQGLQFLFEYFSETQRNKGNFPGRFSGRQFSNSRSEMNVSTLELGDSALYLCASSMWDLKDTQYFGPGTRLTVL.

There are a few counts of this clonotype. The rearrangement links TRBV29-1 to TRBJ2-1, with 12 bases fitting TRBD1. The CDR3 is 14 residues long. V lost 7 bases and J lost 4; bases outside the gene matches: 5. Per the germline V gene, CDR1 is SQVTM and CDR2 is ANQGSEA. This CDR3 reads CSARDRGPYNEQFF. In DNA form, the CDR3 reads TGCAGCGCCCGGGACAGGGGGCCATACAATGAGCAGTTCTTC.

The chain links TRBV6-1 to TRBJ2-7, with D tentatively TRBD1 (6 bases). Germline V gene sequence: CDR1 MNHNS, CDR2 SASEGT. The CDR3 runs 14 residues. Trimming shortened V by 7 bases and J by 3 bases, and 16 bases separated the two germline ends. The CDR3 nucleotides are TGTGCCAGCAACCCCGGGATAGGGGGCTACGAGCAGTACTTC. Translation gives CASNPGIGGYEQYF.

The chain is built from TRBV7-2 and TRBJ1-1; D unclear. Per the germline V gene, CDR1 is SGHTA and CDR2 is FQGNSA. V lost 1 base to trimming and J lost 1 base, with 7 bases between them. The CDR3 extends over 14 amino acids. The CDR3 reads CASSLGHSNTEAFF. In DNA form, the CDR3 reads TGTGCCAGCAGCTTAGGACACTCGAACACTGAAGCTTTCTTT.

The chain joins TRBV29-1 to TRBJ2-1; 9 bases are shared with TRBD1. The CDR3 runs 13 residues. Germline CDR1 is SQVTM and CDR2 is ANQGSEA. V gave up 8 bases and J gave up 10 bases; unmatched junction bases: 12. CDR3 in DNA: TGCAGCTACGGCAGCTTCGACAGGGGGGAGCAGTTCTTC. Translating it yields CSYGSFDRGEQFF.

In this sample, this clonotype turned up a few times. The chain is built from TRBV7-2 and TRBJ1-2; 7 nucleotides line up with TRBD1. This CDR3 is built from 12 residues. Trimming removed 5 bases from V and 8 bases from J; junction bases left unmatched: 5. CDR1 is SGHTA, CDR2 FQGNSA, per germline. CDR3 DNA: TGTGCCAGCAGCCCGGACAGGACGGGCTACACCTTC. Amino acids: CASSPDRTGYTF.

This clonotype has at least ten counts. The rearrangement uses TRBV4-3 and TRBJ2-7; tentative D call: TRBD1 (5 bases). The length of the CDR3 is 16 residues. Germline loops: CDR1 LGHNA, CDR2 YSLEER. V was shortened by 0 bases and J by 1 base, with 13 bases between the two germline ends. The chain's CDR3 is CASSQDWGSKSYEQYF. CDR3 bases: TGCGCCAGCAGCCAAGATTGGGGCAGCAAATCCTACGAGCAGTACTTC.

The rearrangement links TRBV5-1 to TRBJ1-1, with D possibly being TRBD1 (5 bases). Germline V gene lookup returns CDR1 SGHRS and CDR2 YFSETQ. V dropped 0 bases and J dropped 1 base, with 10 bases sitting between them. This CDR3 has 15 residues. This chain's CDR3 is CASSLARQGNTEAFF. The CDR3 coding sequence is TGCGCCAGCAGCTTGGCCCGCCAGGGGAACACTGAAGCTTTCTTT. Full variable domain (missing parts from reference TRBV5-1 and TRBJ1-1): KAGVTQTPRYLIKTRGQQVTLSCSPISGHRSVSWYQQTPGQGLQFLFEYFSETQRNKGNFPGRFSGRQFSNSRSEMNVSTLELGDSALYLCASSLARQGNTEAFFGQGTRLTVV.

The table lists this clonotype with a few counts. The chain is built from TRBV7-9 and TRBJ2-7, with TRBD2 matching over 10 bases. V was clipped by 5 bases and J by 5 bases; unmatched bases: 9. Germline V gives CDR1 SEHNR, CDR2 FQNEAQ (reference sequence). The CDR3 is made up of 15 amino acids. CDR3 residues: CASSLQAGGPDEQYF. The DNA for the CDR3 is TGTGCCAGCAGCCTCCAAGCGGGAGGGCCCGACGAGCAGTACTTC.

This clonotype has ten or more counts. The chain has TRBV5-1 and TRBJ2-2; 11 nucleotides agree with TRBD1. Germline CDR1 reads SGHRS; CDR2 reads YFSETQ. V shed 4 bases and J 2 bases; nucleotides not matched to a gene: 4. The CDR3 is made up of 16 amino acids. CDR3 amino acids: CASSLRTGGNTGELFF. The CDR3 nucleotides are TGCGCCAGCAGCCTTCGGACAGGGGGCAACACCGGGGAGCTGTTTTTT. Filled out from reference TRBV5-1 and TRBJ2-2, the complete variable domain reads KAGVTQTPRYLIKTRGQQVTLSCSPISGHRSVSWYQQTPGQGLQFLFEYFSETQRNKGNFPGRFSGRQFSNSRSEMNVSTLELGDSALYLCASSLRTGGNTGELFFGEGSRLTVL.

This clonotype has just a few counts. The CDR3 DNA reads TGCAGTGCTAGAGATCCGGACGGCCTGCGAGGCATTCAGTACTTC. It yields the protein CSARDPDGLRGIQYF. J is TRBJ2-4 and V is TRBV20-1; no clear D gene. V lost 0 bases to trimming and J lost 9 bases, with 18 bases between them. This CDR3 has 15 residues. CDR1 and CDR2 (germline): DFQATT, SNEGSKA (reference sequence).

This clonotype was observed a few times. V usage is TRBV7-2 and J usage is TRBJ1-5; 9 bases are a match to TRBD1. Germline assignment: CDR1 SGHTA and CDR2 FQGNSA. The CDR3 contains 14 residues. J was trimmed by 7 bases and V by 5 bases; bases with no gene match: 6. The CDR3 sequence is CASSPNRGRQPQHF. CDR3 coding DNA: TGTGCCAGCAGCCCTAACAGGGGGCGGCAGCCCCAGCATTTT.

J is TRBJ2-7 and V is TRBV4-2; unclear D gene. V was trimmed by 1 base and J by 0 bases, leaving 7 bases between them. The V gene's germline CDR1 is LGHNA and CDR2 YNFKEQ. The CDR3 is 14 amino acids. The CDR3 nucleotides read TGTGCCAGCAGCCAAGCAAATCCCTCCTACGAGCAGTACTTC. It encodes CASSQANPSYEQYF.

CDR3 sequence reads: CASSQGGPWGGAPGELFF. The CDR3 nucleotides read TGTGCCAGCAGCCAAGGGGGGCCCTGGGGGGGCGCGCCCGGGGAGCTGTTTTTT. The chain joins TRBV3-1 to TRBJ2-2, with D possibly matching TRBD2 (7 bases). Looked up from germline, CDR1 is LGHDT and CDR2 is YNNKEL (reference sequence). This CDR3 contains 18 residues. Trimming shortened V by 1 base and J by 6 bases, and 21 bases separated the two germline ends.

The table lists this clonotype with a few counts. The CDR3 protein is CAINTGGYEQYF. DNA of the CDR3: TGTGCCATCAATACCGGGGGATACGAGCAGTACTTC. The J gene is TRBJ2-7, the V gene TRBV10-3, with D tentatively TRBD2 (6 bases). The V and J ends lost 7 bases and 4 bases respectively, with 11 bases between them. Germline V gives CDR1 ENHRY, CDR2 SYGVKD. CDR3 length: 12 residues.

This chain links TRBV5-1 with TRBJ2-1; 8 bases align to TRBD1. CDR3 length: 14 residues. The V segment lost 5 bases and the J segment 7 bases; nucleotides outside the gene matches: 8. CDR1 is SGHRS, CDR2 YFSETQ, per germline. The CDR3 bases are TGCGCCAGCAGTTCCCAACGACAGGGGAATGAGCAGTTCTTC. Its protein product is CASSSQRQGNEQFF.

The rearrangement links TRBV3-1 to TRBJ1-5, with D maybe TRBD1 (6 bases). CDR3 length equals 15 residues. Germline V lookup: CDR1 LGHDT, CDR2 YNNKEL (reference sequence). The V end lost 0 bases, the J end lost 6 bases, and 12 bases lay between the germline ends. The CDR3 protein is CASSQEGRGSQPQHF. CDR3 sequence (DNA): TGTGCCAGCAGCCAAGAGGGCAGGGGATCTCAGCCCCAGCATTTT.

This clonotype was seen many times. This chain uses TRBV20-1 with TRBJ1-6; D perhaps matches TRBD1 (5 bases). The CDR3 runs 14 residues. Germline assignment: CDR1 DFQATT and CDR2 SNEGSKA (reference sequence). Trimming removed 3 bases at V and 0 bases at J, with 6 bases between. In DNA form, the CDR3 reads TGCAGTGCTAGCGACAGCTCCTATAATTCACCCCTCCACTTT. Its translation is CSASDSSYNSPLHF.

The chain joins TRBV10-3 to TRBJ1-2; weak D call: TRBD1 (5 bases). V lost 8 bases and J lost 6, with 7 bases in between. CDR3 length equals 10 residues. Per germline, CDR1 ENHRY and CDR2 SYGVKD. The CDR3 is CAIGHNGYTF. The CDR3 region has the DNA TGTGCCATCGGACACAATGGCTACACCTTC.

This clonotype was observed a handful of times. The chain links TRBV9 to TRBJ2-2; TRBD1 is a possible D gene (6 bases). The CDR3 contains 15 residues. Germline lookup yields CDR1 SGDLS and CDR2 YYNGEE. Trimming took 0 bases from V and 4 from J, leaving 10 bases between them. CDR3 coding DNA: TGTGCCAGCAGCGTAGGGGGGCCTACCACCGGGGAGCTGTTTTTT. Translating gives CASSVGGPTTGELFF.

This clonotype was seen a few times. The chain links TRBV5-5 to TRBJ1-1; weak D call: TRBD1 (5 bases). The CDR3 contains 15 residues. The V end lost 0 bases, the J end lost 3 bases, and 12 bases lay between the germline ends. Germline CDR1 reads SGHKS; CDR2 reads YYEKEE (reference sequence). The CDR3 here is CASSLDWGKDTEAFF. CDR3 DNA sequence: TGTGCCAGCAGCTTGGATTGGGGGAAGGACACTGAAGCTTTCTTT.

This clonotype was observed a handful of times. The genes are TRBV21-1 and TRBJ2-3; the D call in the table, TRBD1, was not verified against the DNA. TRBV21-1 is deemed a pseudogene. The CDR3 runs to 16 residues. CDR3 DNA: TGTGCCAGCAGCTACGCCGGGACAGGGGAGGTAGATACGCAGTATTTT. The encoded protein is CASSYAGTGEVDTQYF.

This clonotype appeared a few times. V is TRBV11-2 and J is TRBJ2-2; D unresolved. This CDR3 has 13 amino acids. V was clipped by 2 bases and J by 6 bases, with 7 bases between them. Germline lookup yields CDR1 SGHAT and CDR2 FQNNGV. Here the CDR3 DNA reads TGTGCCAGCAGCTTACAGCTGGCCGGGGAGCTGTTTTTT. It is translated as CASSLQLAGELFF.

The V and J genes are TRBV6-2 or TRBV6-3 and TRBJ1-1; D is uncertain. The germline V and J ends were trimmed by 6 bases and 0 bases, with 11 bases remaining between them. CDR1 and CDR2 (germline): MNHEY, SVGEGT. The CDR3 is 14 residues long. CDR3 in DNA: TGTGCCAGCAGGACCGCGGGGATGAACACTGAAGCTTTCTTT. Its translation: CASRTAGMNTEAFF.

The V gene is TRBV20-1, the J gene TRBJ2-7; D not certain. Germline loops: CDR1 DFQATT, CDR2 SNEGSKA (reference sequence). V lost 2 bases, J lost 4 bases, and 6 bases lay in between. This CDR3 is 11 amino acids long. The CDR3 coding sequence is TGCAGTGCTAGACATGTATACGAGCAGTACTTC. It encodes CSARHVYEQYF.